Listed here are 25 T cell receptor beta chains from one sample, sequenced in a study of blood T cells in healthy people across ages. Primers used in a second PCR of roughly 7 to 12 cycles were a sample-barcoded 5' primer and a J-beta primer mix. TCRdb re-analysed the 5' RACE reads in MiXCR, keeping a single row per CDR3 protein. The sample has 1.5 million to 2 million distinct CDR3 sequences, 49% seen once. Sample: blood. All receptors derive from a woman between 40 and 55 years old in good health.

V gene TRBV5-1 combines with J gene TRBJ2-1; TRBD2 agrees at 12 bases. Trimming at V came to 1 base and at J to 2 bases, leaving 4 bases not matched to a gene. CDR3 size: 17 residues. Germline V gives CDR1 SGHRS, CDR2 YFSETQ. The DNA of the CDR3 is TGCGCCAGCAGCTTGTCTAGCGGGGGGGCCGCCTACAATGAGCAGTTCTTC. Amino acids: CASSLSSGGAAYNEQFF.

CDR3 bases: TGCAGTGCGAGATTGACCGAAAACATTCAGTACTTC. It yields the protein CSARLTENIQYF. The rearrangement joins TRBV20-1 to TRBJ2-4; D is uncertain. V dropped 6 bases and J dropped 5 bases, with 11 bases sitting between them. The CDR3 is made up of 12 amino acids. Germline values: CDR1 DFQATT, CDR2 SNEGSKA (reference sequence).

The chain couples TRBV4-1 to TRBJ2-5; D remains ambiguous. The CDR3 consists of 13 residues. The germline gives CDR1 MGHRA, CDR2 YSYEKL. Trimming took 0 bases from V and 9 from J, leaving 11 bases between them. CDR3 sequence: CASSQEDHWAQYF. CDR3 DNA sequence: TGCGCCAGCAGCCAAGAGGACCATTGGGCCCAGTACTTC.

The chain uses TRBV2 and TRBJ2-7, with D perhaps matching TRBD1 or TRBD2 (5 bases each). The V end was cut by 3 bases, the J end by 2 bases, with 11 bases between. Germline V gene lookup returns CDR1 SNHLY and CDR2 FYNNEI. The CDR3 loop spans 14 amino acids. The CDR3 loop reads CASSERGFPYEQYF. The CDR3 bases are TGTGCCAGCAGTGAGAGGGGATTTCCCTACGAGCAGTACTTC.

This clonotype was seen more than once but under ten times. This chain connects TRBV7-2 to TRBJ2-1, with TRBD2 identical over 8 bases. This CDR3 contains 15 residues. Germline CDR1 reads SGHTA; CDR2 reads FQGNSA. The J segment lost 6 bases and the V segment lost 4 bases, leaving 8 bases of the junction unmatched. CDR3 sequence reads: CASSSEGLAGNEQFF. The CDR3 bases are TGTGCCAGCAGCTCCGAAGGACTAGCTGGCAATGAGCAGTTCTTC.

V is TRBV10-1 and J is TRBJ2-5; 10 bases fit TRBD1. Germline V gene sequence: CDR1 WNHNN, CDR2 SYGVQD (reference sequence). V dropped 3 bases and J dropped 5; count of bases not matched to a gene: 9. This CDR3 region has 16 residues. The CDR3 nucleotides read TGCGCCAGCAGTGATCGGACAGGGGGACCGTTGGAGACCCAGTACTTC. As protein: CASSDRTGGPLETQYF.

The J gene is TRBJ1-1, the V gene TRBV6-2 or TRBV6-3; 7 bases are shared with TRBD1. The junction had 14 bases not matched to a gene; V was cut back by 6 bases and J by 7 bases. There are 15 residues in the CDR3. CDR1 is MNHEY and CDR2 is SVGEGT in the germline V gene. In nucleotides, the CDR3 is TGTGCCAGCAGAATAACCGGGACAGCGTCTTATGAAGCTTTCTTT. Residues: CASRITGTASYEAFF.

V gene TRBV9 combines with J gene TRBJ2-5, with D unresolved. V shed 0 bases and J shed 9 bases, with 18 bases lying between them. CDR1 is SGDLS and CDR2 is YYNGEE in the germline V gene. This CDR3 has 15 residues. CDR3 sequence reads: CASSVESRVAEAQYF. In DNA, the CDR3 is TGTGCCAGCAGCGTAGAAAGCCGGGTCGCCGAGGCCCAGTACTTC.

The chain has TRBV11-1 and TRBJ2-3; D unclear. CDR1 is SGHAT, CDR2 FQDESV, per germline (reference sequence). V was clipped by 2 bases and J by 10 bases, with 7 bases between them. There are 11 residues in the CDR3. The CDR3 here is CASSLPGPQYF. The CDR3 nucleotides are TGTGCCAGCAGCTTACCGGGTCCGCAGTATTTT.

This clonotype was seen repeatedly, ten times or more. At one end, the junction sequence differs from germline, possibly due to a read error. The rearrangement joins TRBV5-1 to TRBJ2-5, with a tentative D call TRBD1 (6 bases). CDR3 length: 14 amino acids. The germline V gene encodes CDR1 SGHRS and CDR2 YFSETQ. CDR3 nucleotide sequence: TGTGCCAGCAGCTTATCACAGGGACAAGAGACCCAGTACTTC. Protein: CASSLSQGQETQYF. Based on the CDR3 plus reference TRBV5-1 and TRBJ2-5, the full variable domain is KAGVTQTPRYLIKTRGQQVTLSCSPISGHRSVSWYQQTPGQGLQFLFEYFSETQRNKGNFPGRFSGRQFSNSRSEMNVSTLELGDSALYLCASSLSQGQETQYFGPGTRLLVL.

The CDR3 nucleotides are TGTGCCAGCAGCTTAGGGGAGACAGGTTTCGACTACGAGCAGTACTTC. Its protein is CASSLGETGFDYEQYF. J is TRBJ2-7 and V is TRBV7-6, with D maybe TRBD1 (6 bases). V was clipped by 1 base and J by 3 bases, with 16 bases between them. Germline V CDR1 and CDR2: SGHVS, FNYEAQ. The CDR3 is 16 amino acids.

This clonotype was counted many times. CDR3 bases: TGTGCCAGCAGCTCCACGGGGGGGGTGATTACGCAGTATTTT. It yields the protein CASSSTGGVITQYF. The chain recombines TRBV27 with TRBJ2-3; 8 bases agree with TRBD2. The CDR3 has 14 amino acids. Germline values: CDR1 MNHEY, CDR2 SMNVEV (reference sequence). V gave up 6 bases and J gave up 8 bases; unmatched junction bases: 10.

The table lists this clonotype with a few counts. The chain is built from TRBV2 and TRBJ2-7; 7 nucleotides align to TRBD1. V was pared by 3 bases and J by 4 bases, with 9 bases of the junction left unmatched. This CDR3 contains 15 residues. Germline-derived CDR1 and CDR2 are SNHLY and FYNNEI. DNA for the CDR3: TGTGCCAGCAGTGAGGGACAGCTACCCTCGTACGAGCAGTACTTC. Residues: CASSEGQLPSYEQYF.

This clonotype was detected a few times. This chain uses TRBV10-3 with TRBJ2-1; a possible D gene is TRBD1 (5 bases). The CDR3 is made up of 13 amino acids. Germline values: CDR1 ENHRY, CDR2 SYGVKD. The ends were cut back, 4 bases at V and 9 bases at J, with 13 bases in the middle. CDR3 loop: CAISVLGDTEQFF. CDR3 in DNA: TGTGCCATCAGTGTGTTAGGGGATACTGAGCAGTTCTTC.

This clonotype was detected only once. This rearrangement joins TRBV12-3 or TRBV12-4 to TRBJ1-6; perhaps TRBD1 as D (6 bases). V lost 5 bases, J lost 7 bases, and 15 bases lay in between. The CDR3 has 15 amino acids. CDR3 sequence: CASSTQGNKNSPLHF. Here the CDR3 DNA reads TGTGCCAGCAGTACACAGGGAAATAAGAATTCACCCCTCCACTTT.

The V gene is TRBV12-3 or TRBV12-4, the J gene TRBJ2-7; the D gene is possibly TRBD2 (6 bases). The CDR3 contains 14 residues. V was pared by 4 bases and J by 4 bases, with 14 bases between. CDR3 in amino acids: CASSSRGFGYEQYF. The CDR3 nucleotides read TGTGCCAGCAGTTCGCGGGGCTTCGGATACGAGCAGTACTTC.

In DNA, the CDR3 is TGTGCCAGCAACGCTCGGGGTAGCGGGGACTGGAGCTCCTACAATGAGCAGTACTTC. Amino acids: CASNARGSGDWSSYNEQYF. V usage is TRBV6-2 or TRBV6-3 and J usage is TRBJ2-1; the match to TRBD2 covers 8 bases. The DNA end is more similar to TRBJ2-7, so the J call may be wrong. The CDR3 covers 19 residues. Germline V lookup: CDR1 MNHEY, CDR2 SVGEGT.

This chain joins TRBV7-9 and TRBJ1-5, with TRBD1 matching 7 bases. This CDR3 has 15 residues. Germline CDR1 SEHNR, CDR2 FQNEAQ (reference sequence). J lost 2 bases, V lost 5 bases, and 6 bases had no gene match. The CDR3 loop is CASSRQGRGNQPQHF. CDR3 DNA: TGTGCCAGCAGCCGACAGGGCAGGGGCAATCAGCCCCAGCATTTT. Variable domain in full (rest from reference TRBV7-9 and TRBJ1-5): DTGVSQNPRHKITKRGQNVTFRCDPISEHNRLYWYRQTLGQGPEFLTYFQNEAQLEKSRLLSDRFSAERPKGSFSTLEIQRTEQGDSAMYLCASSRQGRGNQPQHFGDGTRLSIL.

As concerns this clonotype: Its ends do not fully match the called genes, so a read error is possible. This chain uses TRBV13 with TRBJ2-3; 9 positions agree with TRBD2. The CDR3 covers 16 residues. Germline-derived CDR1 and CDR2 are PRHDT and FYEKMQ (reference sequence). The CDR3 sequence: CAGSTGTSLVTDTQYF. CDR3 DNA: TGTGCCGGCAGCACGGGGACTAGCCTCGTCACAGATACGCAGTATTTT.

The CDR3 sequence: CSVEVLGFGYGYTF. CDR3 nucleotide sequence: TGCAGCGTTGAAGTTCTCGGTTTCGGCTATGGCTACACCTTC. The gene calls are TRBV29-1 and TRBJ1-2; D not certain. Per germline, CDR1 SQVTM and CDR2 ANQGSEA. Trimming took off 1 base at V and 4 bases at J, with 13 bases between the two ends. The CDR3 consists of 14 residues.

V gene TRBV7-2 combines with J gene TRBJ2-2; 8 bases line up with TRBD1. The germline V gene encodes CDR1 SGHTA and CDR2 FQGNSA. V lost 4 bases and J lost 4; bases outside the gene matches: 2. The CDR3 has 14 amino acids. As DNA, the CDR3 is TGTGCCAGCAGCTCTCAGGGGGCCACCGGGGAGCTGTTTTTT. Encoded protein: CASSSQGATGELFF.

The chain links TRBV7-3 to TRBJ2-1, with D perhaps TRBD2 (6 bases). V lost 0 bases to trimming and J lost 7 bases, with 16 bases between them. The CDR3 contains 16 residues. CDR1 is SGHTA, CDR2 FQGTGA, per germline. CDR3 sequence reads: CASSLTPGIAGNEQFF. DNA of the CDR3: TGTGCCAGCAGCTTAACTCCGGGGATCGCGGGGAATGAGCAGTTCTTC. Supplemented by reference TRBV7-3 and TRBJ2-1, the full variable domain reads GAGVSQTPSNKVTEKGKYVELRCDPISGHTALYWYRQSLGQGPEFLIYFQGTGAADDSGLPNDRFFAVRPEGSVSTLKIQRTERGDSAVYLCASSLTPGIAGNEQFFGPGTRLTVL.

The gene calls are TRBV28 and TRBJ2-5, with 9 bases that match TRBD2. V shed 6 bases, J shed 5 bases, and the junction held 10 bases outside the gene matches. Looked up from germline, CDR1 is MDHEN and CDR2 is SYDVKM. The CDR3 is 15 amino acids. The CDR3 bases are TGTGCCAGCAGCATTCCGGGACTAGCAGTGGAGACCCAGTACTTC. Translating it yields CASSIPGLAVETQYF.

In its sample, this clonotype was seen a few times. The chain employs TRBV27 and TRBJ2-1; D tentatively reads TRBD1 or TRBD2 (7 bases each). V lost 7 bases and J lost 7, with 14 bases in between. There are 13 residues in the CDR3. Germline-derived CDR1 and CDR2 are MNHEY and SMNVEV (reference sequence). The CDR3 loop is CASTGGGTNEQFF. The CDR3 DNA follows: TGTGCCAGCACAGGGGGGGGGACGAATGAGCAGTTCTTC.

The CDR3 spells CASSIKGRSTDTQYF. In DNA form, the CDR3 reads TGCGCCAGCAGTATTAAAGGCCGGAGCACAGATACGCAGTATTTT. J is TRBJ2-3 and V is TRBV5-1; D is unclear. The V gene's germline CDR1 is SGHRS and CDR2 YFSETQ. This CDR3 has 15 residues. V gave up 5 bases and J gave up 0 bases, with 13 bases separating them.